This T cell receptor (beta chain) was documented in a study of cytomegalovirus exposure and HLA in healthy donors. The wider study: Clustering assigned about 80% of the roughly 400 genotyped donors to the Caucasian-associated ancestry cluster. Study-wide findings and caveats: In a later analysis, V- and J-gene trimming of beta chains associated with a DCLRE1C missense variant, replicated independently. The authors confirmed in vitro that a few CMV-associated chains were specific for CMV antigens.

13 Jbeta primers and 60 Vbeta primers were used for the PCR. Assay used: immunoSEQ multiplex PCR; TCRdb lists only in-frame clones, some missing. This sample has some 180,000 clones, with around four fifths found just once. Germline V lookup: CDR1 SGDLS, CDR2 YYNGEE. The length of the CDR3 is 14 residues. Trimming shortened V by 0 bases and J by 1 base, and 7 bases separated the two germline ends. Turning to this clone: As yet, its antigen is unknown. Other DNA sequences of this sample code for an identical CDR3.

The chain carries TRBV9 and TRBJ2-5; a possible D gene is TRBD1 (5 bases). The TCR comes from a woman in her thirties in good health and CMV-seronegative. What was sequenced was PBMCs. DNA of the CDR3: TGTGCCAGCAGCGTAGGGGGCAGCCAAGAGACCCAGTACTTC. It encodes CASSVGGSQETQYF.